This TCR beta chain emerged from a study of cytomegalovirus exposure and HLA in healthy donors. Study outcomes and limitations: The study flagged roughly 160 TCR beta chains as cytomegalovirus-associated. The only immune exposure information that was available was CMV serostatus.

Germline CDR1 and CDR2: SGHRS and YFSETQ. Trimming cost V 7 bases and J 4 bases, with 9 bases left between them. The CDR3 runs 12 residues. In the case of this clone: Its specificity is not known.

PCR primers comprised 60 Vbeta and 13 Jbeta primers. Here immunoSEQ multiplex PCR was the method, and the copy in TCRdb shows in-frame clones only, minus some. The top ten clones hold roughly 4% of a sample with under 150,000 clones, roughly 80% of them seen once. The chain has TRBV5-1 and TRBJ2-1; D gene unclear. This receptor was identified in a middle-aged woman in good health and CMV-seronegative. Specimen: PBMCs. Written as DNA, the CDR3 is TGCGCCAGCGGTTTTCGGTACAATGAGCAGTTCTTC. It yields the protein CASGFRYNEQFF.